This T cell receptor (beta chain) originates from a study of cytomegalovirus exposure and HLA in healthy donors. CDR1 and CDR2 (germline): GTSNPN, SVGIG (reference sequence). CDR3 size: 15 residues. J gave up 4 bases and V 5 bases, and 8 bases lay outside the gene matches. The PCR made use of 60 Vbeta and 13 Jbeta primers. The data were produced by immunoSEQ multiplex PCR, yet TCRdb's version contains in-frame clones alone and is incomplete. The data contain 150,000 or so clones, 60% to 80% of them singletons. Sequencing was performed on PBMCs. The rearrangement links TRBV30 to TRBJ1-4; 9 bases are shared with TRBD1. The TCR comes from a man aged 45 to 65 in good health and CMV-seropositive. CDR3 residues: CAWEPTGGDNEKLFF. Here the CDR3 DNA reads TGTGCCTGGGAACCGACAGGGGGGGATAATGAAAAACTGTTTTTT.